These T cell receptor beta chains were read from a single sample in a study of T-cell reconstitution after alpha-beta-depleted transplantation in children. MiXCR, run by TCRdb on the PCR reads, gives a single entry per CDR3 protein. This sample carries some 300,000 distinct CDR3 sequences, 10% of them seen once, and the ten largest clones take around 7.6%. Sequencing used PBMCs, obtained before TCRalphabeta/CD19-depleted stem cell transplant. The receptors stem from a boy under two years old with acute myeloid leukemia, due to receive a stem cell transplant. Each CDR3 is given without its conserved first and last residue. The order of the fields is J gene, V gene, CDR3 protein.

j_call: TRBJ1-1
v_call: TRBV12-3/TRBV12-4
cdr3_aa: ASSFKLNTEAF

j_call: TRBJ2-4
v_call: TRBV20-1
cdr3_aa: SASSFRAKNIQY

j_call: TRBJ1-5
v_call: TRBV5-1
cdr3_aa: ASSLDRASNQPQH

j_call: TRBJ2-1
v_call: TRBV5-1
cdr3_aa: ASSLRLANEQF

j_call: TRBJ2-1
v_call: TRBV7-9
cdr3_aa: ASSLAGGLHNEQF

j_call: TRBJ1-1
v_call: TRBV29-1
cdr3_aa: SVEGRLGPNTEAF

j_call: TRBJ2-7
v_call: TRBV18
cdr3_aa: ASSPLPSQTRYEQY

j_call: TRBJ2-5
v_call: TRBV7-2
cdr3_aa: ASSLASPSRTERQETQY

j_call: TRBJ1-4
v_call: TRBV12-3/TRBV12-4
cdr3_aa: ASSLGGRGEKLF

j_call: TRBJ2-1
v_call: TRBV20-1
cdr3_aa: CARMDRGLTSSYNEQF

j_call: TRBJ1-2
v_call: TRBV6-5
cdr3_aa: ASSYLTGGAYGYT

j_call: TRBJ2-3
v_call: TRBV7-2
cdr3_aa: ASSLPLAGASTDTQY

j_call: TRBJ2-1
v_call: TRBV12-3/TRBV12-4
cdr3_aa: ASSHTGPSSYNEQF

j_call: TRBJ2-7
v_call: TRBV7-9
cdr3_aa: ASSPGQVDQY

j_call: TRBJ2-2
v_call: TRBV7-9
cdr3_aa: ASSPGTGGDTGELF

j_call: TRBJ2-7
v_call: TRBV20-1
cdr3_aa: SALGQGSYEQY

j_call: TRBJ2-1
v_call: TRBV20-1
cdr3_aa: SARMASGLNEQF

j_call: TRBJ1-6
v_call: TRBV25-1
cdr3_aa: ASWDGNSPLH

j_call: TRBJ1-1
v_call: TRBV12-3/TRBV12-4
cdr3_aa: ASSLEVGWVTEAF

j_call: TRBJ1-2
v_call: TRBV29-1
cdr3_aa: SVPDPNYGYT

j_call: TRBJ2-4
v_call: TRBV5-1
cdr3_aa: ASSLGDTKNIQY

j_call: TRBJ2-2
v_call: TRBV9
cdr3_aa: ASSVAQSGELF

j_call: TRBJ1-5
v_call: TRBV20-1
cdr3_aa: SAYRGDQPQH

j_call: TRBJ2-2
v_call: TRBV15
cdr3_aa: ATSRDEIPNTGELF

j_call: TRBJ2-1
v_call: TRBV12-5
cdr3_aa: ASGPPGGSYNEQF

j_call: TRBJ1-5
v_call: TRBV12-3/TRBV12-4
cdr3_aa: ASSFGHYSNQPQH

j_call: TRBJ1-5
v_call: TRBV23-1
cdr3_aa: ASSQSRTESNQPQH

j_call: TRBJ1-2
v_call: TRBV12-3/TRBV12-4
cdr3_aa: ASSLYDGYT

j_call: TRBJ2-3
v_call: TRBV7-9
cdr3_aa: ASSFGHYTDTQY

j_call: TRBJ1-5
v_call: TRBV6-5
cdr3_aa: ASSYGTDSNQPQH

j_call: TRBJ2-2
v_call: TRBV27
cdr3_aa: ASSWPGAPPGELF

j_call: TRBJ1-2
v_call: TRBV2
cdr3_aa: ASRRDTMNFYGYT

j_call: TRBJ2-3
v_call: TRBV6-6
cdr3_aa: ASRGQGADTQY

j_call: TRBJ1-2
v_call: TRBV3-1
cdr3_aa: ASSQDLWVRYT

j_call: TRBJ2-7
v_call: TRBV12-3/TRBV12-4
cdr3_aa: ASSSMDRLSYEQY

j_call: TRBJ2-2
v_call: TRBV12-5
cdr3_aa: ASGLVPGELF

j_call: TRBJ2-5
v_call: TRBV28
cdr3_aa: ASSLIGGLAGMRETQY